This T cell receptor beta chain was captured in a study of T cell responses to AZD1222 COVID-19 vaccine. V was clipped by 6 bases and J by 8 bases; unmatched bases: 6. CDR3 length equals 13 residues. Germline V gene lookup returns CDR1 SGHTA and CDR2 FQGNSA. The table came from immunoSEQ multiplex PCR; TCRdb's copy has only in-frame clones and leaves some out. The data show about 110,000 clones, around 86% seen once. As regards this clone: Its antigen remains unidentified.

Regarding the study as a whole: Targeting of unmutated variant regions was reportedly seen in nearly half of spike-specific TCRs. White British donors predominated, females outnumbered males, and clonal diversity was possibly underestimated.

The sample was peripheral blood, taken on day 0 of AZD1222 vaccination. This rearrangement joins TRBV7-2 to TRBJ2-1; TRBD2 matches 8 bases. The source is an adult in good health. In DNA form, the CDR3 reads TGTGCCAGCAGACTAGCGGATGTAGATGAGCAGTTCTTC. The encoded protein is CASRLADVDEQFF.